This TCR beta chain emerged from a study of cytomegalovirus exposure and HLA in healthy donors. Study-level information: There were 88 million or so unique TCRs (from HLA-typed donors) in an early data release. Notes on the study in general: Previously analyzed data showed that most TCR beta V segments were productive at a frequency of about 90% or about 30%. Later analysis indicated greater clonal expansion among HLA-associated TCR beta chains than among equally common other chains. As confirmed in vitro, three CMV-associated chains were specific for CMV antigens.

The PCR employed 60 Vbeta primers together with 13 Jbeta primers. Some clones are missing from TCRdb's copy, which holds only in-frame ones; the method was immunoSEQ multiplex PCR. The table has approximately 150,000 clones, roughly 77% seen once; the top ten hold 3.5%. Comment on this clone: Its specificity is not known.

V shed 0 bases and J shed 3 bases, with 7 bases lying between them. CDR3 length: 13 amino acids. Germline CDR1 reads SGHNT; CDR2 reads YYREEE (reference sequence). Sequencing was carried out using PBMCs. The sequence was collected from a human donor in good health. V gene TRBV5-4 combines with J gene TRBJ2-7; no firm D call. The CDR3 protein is CASSLEHHYEQYF. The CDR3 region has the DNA TGTGCCAGCAGCTTGGAGCACCACTACGAGCAGTACTTC.